Following are 9 T cell receptor beta chains from one sample sequenced in a study of beta chain features in type 1 diabetes. What was sequenced were expressed TCRB transcripts, since all of the isolated RNA had been reverse transcribed. The repertoire was sequenced with immunoSEQ multiplex PCR; TCRdb's copy has only in-frame clones and lacks some. The sample lists some 220,000 clones; approximately 10% were seen once. Material for sequencing was central memory CD4+ T cells from blood. Every receptor here comes from a man aged 18 to 35 in good health.

The table lists this clone with many counts. The rearrangement links TRBV29-1 to TRBJ2-1; 12 bases are shared with TRBD2. CDR1 and CDR2 (germline): SQVTM, ANQGSEA. The CDR3 has 15 amino acids. V dropped 7 bases and J dropped 8; count of bases not matched to a gene: 12. Written as DNA, the CDR3 is TGCAGCGGCCGACTAGCGGGAGCCTATCCCGATGAGCAGTTCTTC. This codes for CSGRLAGAYPDEQFF.

This chain joins TRBV14 and TRBJ2-1; TRBD1 matches 12 bases. The germline gives CDR1 SGHDN, CDR2 FVKESK. The CDR3 has 15 residues. Trimming cost V 4 bases and J 9 bases; bases outside gene matches: 7. The CDR3 nucleotides are TGTGCCAGCAGCCTCGGGACAGGGGGCTTTTTTGAGCAGTTCTTC. Translated: CASSLGTGGFFEQFF.

The CDR3 DNA reads TGTGCCAGCAGCCTTCTTGCCCACGAGCAGTACTTC. This sequence encodes CASSLLAHEQYF. The chain employs TRBV7-9 and TRBJ2-7; D is unresolved. Trimming removed 5 bases at V and 5 bases at J, with 10 bases between. This CDR3 is built from 12 residues. Germline lookup yields CDR1 SEHNR and CDR2 FQNEAQ (reference sequence).

Of note for this clone: The same CDR3 is also encoded by other DNA sequences in this sample. The chain uses TRBV30 and TRBJ1-2; D unresolved. The length of the CDR3 is 12 residues. Germline V CDR1 and CDR2: GTSNPN, SVGIG (reference sequence). V lost 0 bases to trimming and J lost 7 bases, with 9 bases between them. The CDR3 reads CAWSVGQFGYTF. In nucleotides, the CDR3 is TGTGCCTGGAGTGTAGGGCAGTTTGGCTACACCTTC. Looking up the rest from reference TRBV30 and TRBJ1-2 gives the full variable domain: SQTIHQWPATLVQPVGSPLSLECTVEGTSNPNLYWYRQAAGRGLQLLFYSVGIGQISSEVPQNLSASRPQDRQFILSSKKLLLSDSGFYLCAWSVGQFGYTFGSGTRLTVV.

Details on this clone: A read error may produce the germline difference seen at one junction end. This rearrangement joins TRBV2 to TRBJ2-7; 10 nucleotides match TRBD2. The CDR3 runs 14 residues. CDR1 SNHLY and CDR2 FYNNEI come from the germline V gene. The CDR3 bases are TGTGCCAGCAGTCAAGCGGGAGGGCAGGGCGAGCAGTACTTC. This sequence encodes CASSQAGGQGEQYF.

The table lists this clone with a few counts. Written as DNA, the CDR3 is TGTGCCAGCTCACCCAAGAGGGAGGACACTGAAGCTTTCTTT. Protein sequence: CASSPKREDTEAFF. This chain joins TRBV18 and TRBJ1-1; D is uncertain. The ends were cut back, 3 bases at V and 3 bases at J, with 11 bases in the middle. Germline V gene lookup returns CDR1 KGHSH and CDR2 LQKENI. The CDR3 spans 14 residues.

The chain couples TRBV2 to TRBJ2-1; D gene uncertain. The germline CDR1 and CDR2 sequences are SNHLY and FYNNEI. The CDR3 runs 12 residues. Trimming removed 7 bases at V and 7 bases at J, with 11 bases between. The CDR3 protein is CASTLVGNEQFF. The CDR3 coding sequence is TGTGCCAGCACCCTTGTGGGAAATGAGCAGTTCTTC.

V is TRBV4-1 and J is TRBJ2-4, with TRBD2 matching 15 bases. J gave up 0 bases and V 0 bases, and 6 bases lay outside the gene matches. This CDR3 region has 20 residues. Per the germline V gene, CDR1 is MGHRA and CDR2 is YSYEKL. CDR3 sequence: CASSQDTGLAGGPAKNIQYF. The CDR3 bases are TGCGCCAGCAGCCAAGATACCGGACTAGCGGGAGGGCCAGCCAAAAACATTCAGTACTTC.

This clone was recorded a few times. This chain joins TRBV28 and TRBJ2-1; D is uncertain. The length of the CDR3 is 12 residues. Trimming took off 2 bases at V and 10 bases at J, with 9 bases between the two ends. CDR1 MDHEN and CDR2 SYDVKM come from the germline V gene. The CDR3 DNA is TGTGCCAGCAGTTTACTCCACCTCGAGCAGTTCTTC. Translating gives CASSLLHLEQFF.